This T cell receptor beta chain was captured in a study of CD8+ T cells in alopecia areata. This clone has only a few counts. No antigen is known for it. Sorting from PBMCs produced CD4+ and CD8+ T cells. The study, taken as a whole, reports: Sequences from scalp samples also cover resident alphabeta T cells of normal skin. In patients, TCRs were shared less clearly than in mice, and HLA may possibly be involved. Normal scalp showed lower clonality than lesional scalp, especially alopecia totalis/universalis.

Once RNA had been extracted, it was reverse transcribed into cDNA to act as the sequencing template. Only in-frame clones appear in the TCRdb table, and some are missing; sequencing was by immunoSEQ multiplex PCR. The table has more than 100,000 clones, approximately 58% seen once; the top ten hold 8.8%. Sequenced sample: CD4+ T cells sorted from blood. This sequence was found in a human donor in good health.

DNA for the CDR3: TGTGCCAGCATGGGGCCGATCTACGAGCAGTACTTC. Amino acids: CASMGPIYEQYF. The rearrangement uses TRBV28 and TRBJ2-7; D is possibly TRBD1 (5 bases). Trimming removed 7 bases from V and 3 bases from J, with 10 bases in between. CDR3 length equals 12 residues. Germline assignment: CDR1 MDHEN and CDR2 SYDVKM.